The T cell receptor beta chain under discussion was sequenced for a study of T cells and copy number aberrations in small-cell lung cancer. Germline V gene data show CDR1 as MNHNS and CDR2 as SASEGT. J was trimmed by 5 bases and V by 3 bases; bases with no gene match: 3. This CDR3 is built from 13 residues. Patients with resected limited-stage small-cell lung cancer, operated 2008 to 2020. Each donor had smoking or heavy second-hand smoke exposure. Only tumor regions expected to give at least 150 ng DNA were used. Data came from immunoSEQ multiplex PCR; TCRdb stores just in-frame clones and leaves some out. The sample consists of several thousand clones, 60% to 80% of them appearing once.

V and J are TRBV6-1 and TRBJ2-5, with 7 positions matching TRBD2. The material sequenced was tumor tissue. This sequence originates from a man aged 45 to 65 with small cell lung cancer. The DNA for the CDR3 is TGTGCCAGCAGTGAGGGACTAAAGGAGACCCAGTACTTC. It yields the protein CASSEGLKETQYF.